These T cell receptor beta chains were read from a single sample in a study of T cells after yellow fever vaccination. MiXCR, applied by TCRdb to the 5' RACE reads, yields one record per CDR3 protein. This table has 550,000 to 750,000 distinct CDR3 sequences, roughly 14% appearing once. The sample consisted of PBMCs, taken on the day of the yellow fever booster vaccination. These TCRs come from a man aged 25 to 40 who received the YFV17D yellow fever vaccine. Both conserved end residues are part of each CDR3. Fields, in order: D gene, V gene, J gene, CDR3 length, clone size, CDR3 DNA, CDR3 protein. The D gene is left open where the match is weak. Not every row has a clone size; where given, it reads once, few, many or a size class.

>TRBD2|TRBV13|TRBJ2-3|13|-
TGTGCCAGCGGGGGGAGGGCAGCAGATACGCAGTATTTT
CASGGRAADTQYF
>-|TRBV4-1|TRBJ2-7|16|-
TGCGCCAGCAGCCCTGGAATCGGAAATGGGATTTACGAGCAGTACTTC
CASSPGIGNGIYEQYF
>-|TRBV7-9|TRBJ2-2|16|few
TGTGCCAGCAGCTTAGAAGTTCCCCGGTACACCGGGGAGCTGTTTTTT
CASSLEVPRYTGELFF
>-|TRBV28|TRBJ2-5|17|few
TGTGCCAGCAGCGCCCCCGTGGGGGGGCCCGGTCAAGAGACCCAGTACTTC
CASSAPVGGPGQETQYF
>-|TRBV27|TRBJ2-3|16|-
TGTGCCAGCAGTTTATTAAGCGGGCCCCTCACAGATACGCAGTATTTT
CASSLLSGPLTDTQYF
>TRBD1|TRBV28|TRBJ1-1|14|-
TGTGCCAGCAGTTCAGGGGGTATGAACACTGAAGCTTTCTTT
CASSSGGMNTEAFF
>TRBD2|TRBV5-6|TRBJ2-2|18|few
TGTGCCAGCAGCTTCCGATCTAGCGGGAGGTGGAACACCGGGGAGCTGTTTTTT
CASSFRSSGRWNTGELFF
>-|TRBV7-8|TRBJ2-1|15|-
TGTGCCAGCAGCTCCAGACAGACTCCTTACAATGAGCAGTTCTTC
CASSSRQTPYNEQFF
>-|TRBV5-5|TRBJ2-3|13|few
TGTGCCAGCAGCTTTGGGACCGAAGATACGCAGTATTTT
CASSFGTEDTQYF
>TRBD1|TRBV3-1|TRBJ2-5|15|-
TGTGCCAGCAGCCACCTCGACAGGGCACAAGAGACCCAGTACTTC
CASSHLDRAQETQYF
>TRBD2|TRBV7-2|TRBJ2-1|16|few
TGTGCCAGCAGCGTCAGCGGGGCAGACTCCTACAATGAGCAGTTCTTC
CASSVSGADSYNEQFF
>TRBD2|TRBV6-5|TRBJ2-2|15|few
TGTGCCAGCAGTTCTAGCGGGATGGGCACCGGGGAGCTGTTTTTT
CASSSSGMGTGELFF
>-|TRBV7-8|TRBJ1-4|15|-
TGTGCCAGCAGCTTAAATCGCCCGAGGGGTGAAAAACTGTTTTTT
CASSLNRPRGEKLFF
>TRBD2|TRBV20-1|TRBJ2-1|18|-
TGCAGTGCTCCACCGGGACTAGCGGGAAGCTGGGGATGGGGTGAGCAGTTCTTC
CSAPPGLAGSWGWGEQFF
>TRBD1|TRBV7-9|TRBJ2-7|15|few
TGTGCCAGCAGCTTAGCCCGGACAGGGGTGGGCGAGCAGTACTTC
CASSLARTGVGEQYF
>TRBD1|TRBV5-4|TRBJ2-7|15|few
TGTGCCAGCAGCTTGGGAGGTGGACAGGTCCACGAGCAGTACTTC
CASSLGGGQVHEQYF
>-|TRBV10-3|TRBJ1-4|14|few
TGTGCCATCAGTGAGTCCGGGGCGACTGAAAAACTGTTTTTT
CAISESGATEKLFF
>-|TRBV18|TRBJ2-4|19|-
TGTGCCAGCTCACCGGGGGTTCGGGTGTGGGCAGCGGCCAAAAACATTCAGTACTTC
CASSPGVRVWAAAKNIQYF
>TRBD2|TRBV7-8|TRBJ2-7|15|-
TGTGCCAGCAGTCCCACGTTAGCGGGAGTCGGGGAGCAGTACTTC
CASSPTLAGVGEQYF
>TRBD1|TRBV24-1|TRBJ2-7|16|-
TGTGCCACCAGTGATTCGGCGGGGACAGGGACCTACGAGCAGTACTTC
CATSDSAGTGTYEQYF
>TRBD1|TRBV5-1|TRBJ2-5|14|few
TGCGCCAGCAGCGGGACAGGGTTACGAGAGACCCAGTACTTC
CASSGTGLRETQYF
>TRBD1|TRBV12-3/TRBV12-4|TRBJ1-1|15|-
TGTGCCAGCAGTTACGCAGGGGGCGTGGGAACTGAAGCTTTCTTT
CASSYAGGVGTEAFF
>TRBD1|TRBV7-2|TRBJ2-7|14|few
TGTGCCAGCAGCTTAGACCCAGGGGGCTACGAGCAGTACTTC
CASSLDPGGYEQYF
>-|TRBV7-9|TRBJ1-1|14|few
TGTGCCAGCAGCTTCGGCGGAGGAGGCACTGAAGCTTTCTTT
CASSFGGGGTEAFF
>-|TRBV12-3/TRBV12-4|TRBJ1-2|13|-
TGTGCCAGCAGTGTCTTGGTGAACTATGGCTACACCTTC
CASSVLVNYGYTF
>TRBD2|TRBV20-1|TRBJ2-7|16|few
TGCAGTGCTAGATTGATGACTAGCGGGACGTCCTACGAGCAGTACTTC
CSARLMTSGTSYEQYF
>-|TRBV10-2|TRBJ2-7|11|-
TGCGCCAGCAGTGCCACCGGACCTCAGTACTTC
CASSATGPQYF
>-|TRBV6-1|TRBJ2-1|13|-
TGTGCCAGCAGACTTTCTGGTCCCAATGAGCAGTTCTTC
CASRLSGPNEQFF
>-|TRBV7-2|TRBJ2-2|16|few
TGTGCCAGCAGCTCCCGGGACCAGGGGGGGTCCGGGGAGCTGTTTTTT
CASSSRDQGGSGELFF
>TRBD1|TRBV5-1|TRBJ2-7|14|few
TGCGCCAGCAGCGAACGGACAGGCACCGGCGAGCAGTACTTC
CASSERTGTGEQYF
>-|TRBV5-1|TRBJ2-5|15|few
TGCGCCAGCAGCCCAGCGCCCGGGACGCAAGAGACCCAGTACTTC
CASSPAPGTQETQYF
>TRBD1|TRBV7-2|TRBJ1-2|15|-
TGTGCCAGCAGCTTAGGGTCGGGACAGCCTTATGGCTACACCTTC
CASSLGSGQPYGYTF
>-|TRBV5-5|TRBJ2-2|17|many
TGTGCCAGCAGCATGAGATTGGGCTCACCGAACACCGGGGAGCTGTTTTTT
CASSMRLGSPNTGELFF